Given below is one TCR beta chain in context. The data were taken from a study of OX40 agonist ivuxolimab in advanced cancers. Assay used: immunoSEQ multiplex PCR; TCRdb lists only in-frame clones, some missing. The table records 60,000 to 80,000 clones, around 84% of them present only once. The length of the CDR3 is 12 residues. CDR1 is MDHEN, CDR2 SYDVKM, per germline. Trimming took off 6 bases at V and 2 bases at J, with 7 bases between the two ends. This clonotype was sampled from an adult with an advanced solid tumor such as melanoma, head and neck, liver or kidney cancer. Source: CD4+ or CD8+ T cells sorted from blood, taken in a trial of the OX40 agonist ivuxolimab. This sequence joins TRBV28 and TRBJ1-2; maybe TRBD1 (6 bases). In DNA form, the CDR3 reads TGTGCCAGCAGCAGGGGAAACTATGGCTACACCTTC. Amino acids: CASSRGNYGYTF.